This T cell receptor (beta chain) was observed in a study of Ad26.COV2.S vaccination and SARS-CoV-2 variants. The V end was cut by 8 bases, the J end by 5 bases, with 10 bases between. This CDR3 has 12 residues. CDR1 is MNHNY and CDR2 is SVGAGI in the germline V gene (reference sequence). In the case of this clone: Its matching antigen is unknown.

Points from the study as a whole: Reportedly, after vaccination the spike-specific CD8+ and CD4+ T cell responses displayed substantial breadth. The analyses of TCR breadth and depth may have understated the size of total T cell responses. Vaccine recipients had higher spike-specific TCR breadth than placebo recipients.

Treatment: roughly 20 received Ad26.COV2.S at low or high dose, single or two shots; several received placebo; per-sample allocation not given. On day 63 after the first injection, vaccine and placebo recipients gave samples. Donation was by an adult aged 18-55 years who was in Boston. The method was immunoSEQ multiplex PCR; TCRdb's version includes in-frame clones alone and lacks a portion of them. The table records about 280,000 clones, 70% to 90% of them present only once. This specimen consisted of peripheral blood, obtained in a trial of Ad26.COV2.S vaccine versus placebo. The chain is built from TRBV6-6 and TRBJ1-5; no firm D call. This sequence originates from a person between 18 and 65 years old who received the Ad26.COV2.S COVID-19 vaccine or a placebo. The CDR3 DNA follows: TGTGCCAGCGCCCCCATCCATCAGCCCCAGCATTTT. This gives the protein CASAPIHQPQHF.